Described below is a single TCR beta chain sequence and its context. This clonotype is deemed large (0.1 to 1%). Its antigen is not yet known. No qualities accompany the bases; no much larger clone lies one base away. A BD FACSAria II cell sorter was used to sort four subsets, defined by PD-1 and/or TIGIT, from live CD3+CD8+TCRalphabeta+ cells. To characterize how relevant each subset is to anti-PD-1 therapy response, circulating CD8 T cells were sorted into four subsets based on PD-1 and TIGIT expression. For every sorted CD8 T-cell subset, sequencing covered both the TCR alpha and the TCR beta chains. Peripheral blood was collected before the first anti-PD-1 injection, after two injections and after four injections. PBMCs were isolated immediately by Ficoll gradient centrifugation. Until use, PBMCs were stored frozen in liquid nitrogen in RPMI containing roughly 20% FCS and 10% DMSO. Thawed PBMCs were stained with a viability dye and antibodies against CD3, CD8alpha, TCRalphabeta, PD-1 and TIGIT. Total RNA was extracted with the RNeasy Kit, and every sample reached a RIN above 7.

This sample is part of a study of circulating CD8 cells and anti-PD-1 response in melanoma (dated by TCRdb to about 2020). Regarding the complete study: Nivolumab was given to patients intravenously at 3 mg/kg every 2 weeks. Of the roughly 13 patients in the melanoma cohort, anti-PD-1 was received as first-line therapy by seven patients, and prior targeted therapy or immunotherapy had been received by six patients. Responders were defined as patients showing complete or partial responses, and non-responders as patients showing stable or progressive disease (RECIST v1.1). A total of approximately eleven melanoma patients were included in the TCR repertoire analysis, 4 of them responders and 7 non-responders. In on-treatment samples, a biotinylated anti-human IgG4 antibody was used to detect PD-1.

CDR1 is given as LNHDA and CDR2 as SQIVND, both from the germline V gene (reference sequence). Trimming removed 5 bases from V and 5 bases from J; the gene matches leave 11 bases unexplained. The CDR3 sequence holds 15 residues, the cysteine and phenylalanine included. The DNA shown is the 45-base CDR3, in frame from base 1. For sequencing, a NextSeq 500 was employed. TCR libraries were prepared from approximately 15 ng of total RNA with the QIAseq Immune Repertoire RNA Library Kit, Human TCR Panel. TCR libraries were sequenced on an Illumina NextSeq with a Mid Output V2 kit, and asymmetric 261x41 paired-end reads were used. Every TCR library was diluted to 4 nM, then pooled, denatured and loaded at 0.85 to 1 pM. Under the source paper's analysis protocol: TCR FASTQ files were processed in the QIAGEN GeneGlobe Data Analysis Center, with downstream analysis in R 3.5.2. Clonality was computed as one minus Shannon entropy normalized by the log of the number of unique productive sequences. Fisher exact tests at 5% FDR, run separately within each subset, picked out TRA or TRB clonotypes whose abundance differed between baseline and M1. Clonotypes with differential abundance were put into four groups: emerging, expanding, contracting or non-expanding/contracting. Morisita's overlap index was used to measure how much repertoires overlapped between patients. TCRdb reprocessed the public reads (quality trimming at Q25 with fastp, clone calling with MiXCR) and kept in-frame beta chains. Rows are unified per CDR3 protein, each entry keeping the most common DNA and genes. These V and J calls originate from TCRdb's pipeline instead of the authors' own analysis. Within this sample are approximately 500 distinct CDR3 sequences, with roughly 5.8% of them counted one time only. The ten largest make up roughly 30% of the sample.

The investigation overall reported the following: Because of limited material, replicates were generally not included when the experiments were performed. Diversity was greatest in the DNEG repertoire, PD-1 and DPOS had similar and higher clonality, and TIGIT repertoires had the lowest diversity. Repertoires were largely private between subsets, with under 7.5% of TRB clonotypes shared at M1; sharing was highest between DPOS and TIGIT. Only baseline and M1 samples from a small cohort with few responders were used in the published TCR repertoire comparisons. Because tumor material was not accessible, tumor reactivity was instead assessed by peptide assays on expanded sorted subsets. The authors pointed out that the cohort included both treatment-naive and previously treated patients, and that this mix could influence the results.

The sequence was obtained from a human donor with melanoma. The rearranged segments are TRBV19 and TRBJ1-1; TRBD1 agrees with 7 junctional bases. The specimen comprised CD8+ T cells from PBMCs, sampled at baseline or after one month of anti-PD-1 therapy (not recorded which). Here is the DNA: TGTGCCAGTAGTTCGGACAGGTTACCAAAAACTGAAGCTTTCTTT. The encoded protein is CASSSDRLPKTEAFF. The variable domain in full, with residues beyond the CDR3 obtained from the reference TRBV19 and TRBJ1-1 genes, is DGGITQSPKYLFRKEGQNVTLSCEQNLNHDAMYWYRQDPGQGLRLIYYSQIVNDFQKGDIAEGYSVSREKKESFPLTVTSAQKNPTAFYLCASSSDRLPKTEAFFGQGTRLTVV.